These T cell receptor beta chains were read from a single sample in a study of cytomegalovirus exposure and HLA in healthy donors. The table came from immunoSEQ multiplex PCR; TCRdb's copy has only in-frame clones and leaves some out. This sample carries 150,000 to 200,000 clones, under 80% of them seen once, and the ten largest clones take roughly 1.9%. The sequencing input was PBMCs. Receptors originate from a female donor in good health and CMV-seronegative. Both conserved end residues are trimmed from each CDR3. Fields, in order: CDR3 protein, CDR3 length, V gene.

CDR3aa: ASSGREDYEQY; len: 11; v_gene: TRBV11-3
CDR3aa: ASSLDAGTGLEKLF; len: 14; v_gene: TRBV9
CDR3aa: AIRGGDNTDTQY; len: 12; v_gene: TRBV10-3
CDR3aa: ASSVEDLNSNQPQH; len: 14; v_gene: TRBV9
CDR3aa: ASSLGDFPQEPQH; len: 13; v_gene: TRBV7-9
CDR3aa: AIRQGGMNTEAF; len: 12; v_gene: TRBV10-3
CDR3aa: ASNGQGPYEQY; len: 11; v_gene: TRBV28
CDR3aa: AWSPPWDRGRNYGYT; len: 15; v_gene: TRBV30
CDR3aa: ASSQDRQVGYNEQF; len: 14; v_gene: TRBV4-1
CDR3aa: SVRTGYSYEQY; len: 11; v_gene: TRBV29-1
CDR3aa: ASSLGLLAGGPYNEQF; len: 16; v_gene: TRBV5-1
CDR3aa: ASSPIGGSSVNNEQF; len: 15; v_gene: TRBV5-1
CDR3aa: ASRETGTRETQY; len: 12; v_gene: TRBV10-2
CDR3aa: ASSSGTDLSTDTQY; len: 14; v_gene: TRBV7-9
CDR3aa: ASSLDNSPLH; len: 10; v_gene: TRBV5-1
CDR3aa: ASSRSPGTGGPGYT; len: 14; v_gene: TRBV7-2
CDR3aa: ASRADRGNSPLH; len: 12; v_gene: TRBV6-4
CDR3aa: ASSLDLQGVDYGYT; len: 14; v_gene: TRBV7-9
CDR3aa: ASSPGQGAYEQY; len: 12; v_gene: TRBV7-9
CDR3aa: ASSEPLPGWSNQPQH; len: 15; v_gene: TRBV6-1
CDR3aa: ASRPPGQSNTIY; len: 12; v_gene: TRBV19
CDR3aa: ASSPPIRTSAYGYT; len: 14; v_gene: TRBV18
CDR3aa: ASSPSGIYNEQF; len: 12; v_gene: TRBV5-1
CDR3aa: ASSSEPPPNYGYT; len: 13; v_gene: TRBV5-1
CDR3aa: ASSDPKLAAKETQY; len: 14; v_gene: TRBV2
CDR3aa: ASSGQGVEKLF; len: 11; v_gene: TRBV2
CDR3aa: ASSLPYTEAF; len: 10; v_gene: TRBV13
CDR3aa: ASSEPLRSTDTQY; len: 13; v_gene: TRBV6-1
CDR3aa: ASSHLRNTEAF; len: 11; v_gene: TRBV14
CDR3aa: ASTPQGAGETQY; len: 12; v_gene: TRBV9
CDR3aa: AWSAGTVGDQPQH; len: 13; v_gene: TRBV30
CDR3aa: ASSPRGEGYSNQPQH; len: 15; v_gene: TRBV7-9
CDR3aa: ASSFETAETQY; len: 11; v_gene: TRBV5-1
CDR3aa: ASSLEPVNTEAF; len: 12; v_gene: TRBV5-1